Listed below are T cell receptor beta chains from one sample, sequenced in a study of blood T cell repertoires in COVID-19. Data came from immunoSEQ multiplex PCR; TCRdb stores just in-frame clones and leaves some out. The repertoire holds just over 300,000 clones, with over 85% as singletons. The sample comprised peripheral blood. The origin of the receptors is a woman in her twenties or thirties with COVID-19, enrolled during active disease. Both conserved end residues are part of each CDR3. The D gene is left open where the match is weak. The size of a clone is reported for some rows only, either as once, few or many, or as a class for expanded clones.

.	TRBV30	.	TRBJ2-5	TGTGCCTGGAAACAGTACCAAGAGACCCAGTACTTC	CAWKQYQETQYF
.	TRBV6-5	TRBD2	TRBJ2-1	TGTGCCAGCAGCCGCACTAGCGGGGTTTACAATGAGCAGTTCTTC	CASSRTSGVYNEQFF
once	TRBV10-3	.	TRBJ2-2	TGTGCCATCAGTGAGTCAACAGGGACCGGGGAGCTGTTTTTT	CAISESTGTGELFF
.	TRBV5-5	.	TRBJ1-6	TGTGCCAGCAGCCCGGGACAAACGAATTCACCCCTCCACTTT	CASSPGQTNSPLHF
.	TRBV30	.	TRBJ1-2	TGTGCCTGGAGTGAAGGGGGGGACTATGGCTACACCTTC	CAWSEGGDYGYTF
.	TRBV4-2	TRBD1	TRBJ1-4	TGTGCCAGCAGCCACCTCGGGGGGCAGGGGGCCGATGAAAAACTGTTTTTT	CASSHLGGQGADEKLFF
.	TRBV19	.	TRBJ1-5	TGTGCCAGTAGTATAAGAGATAGCAATCAGCCCCAGCATTTT	CASSIRDSNQPQHF
once	TRBV2	.	TRBJ1-6	TGTGCCAGCTTATCCGACGGAGGCACTTTTTCACCCCTCCACTTT	CASLSDGGTFSPLHF
.	TRBV6-5	TRBD1	TRBJ1-3	TGTGCCAGCAGTTCGGGACAGGGTGGTACCATATATTTT	CASSSGQGGTIYF
few	TRBV7-8	.	TRBJ1-1	TGTGCCAGCAGCTTAGCAGGGGGAAGCACTGAAGCTTTCTTT	CASSLAGGSTEAFF
.	TRBV4-2	.	TRBJ1-6	TGTGCCAGCAGCCAAGTAGTGCCTGGCCAGGATTCACCCCTCCACTTT	CASSQVVPGQDSPLHF
.	TRBV7-8	TRBD1	TRBJ2-1	TGTGCCAGCAGCTTAGATCGACAGGGGGGATCCTACAATGAGCAGTTCTTC	CASSLDRQGGSYNEQFF
.	TRBV7-9	TRBD1	TRBJ2-3	TGTGCCAGCAGCGCCGGGACAGTACCTAGGGATACGCAGTATTTT	CASSAGTVPRDTQYF
.	TRBV10-2	TRBD1	TRBJ1-5	TGCGCCAGCAGGGAGACAGGGCTGATCGGTCAGCCCCAGCATTTT	CASRETGLIGQPQHF
once	TRBV15	.	TRBJ2-5	TGTGCCACCAGCAGGGGGCTGGAGACCCAGTACTTC	CATSRGLETQYF
.	TRBV10-1	TRBD1	TRBJ1-2	TGCGCCAGCAGTGAGTCGGACAGGGATCGCGGCTACACCTTC	CASSESDRDRGYTF
.	TRBV7-8	.	TRBJ1-2	TGTGCCAGCAGCTTGAACAGGGACTATGGCTACACCTTC	CASSLNRDYGYTF
once	TRBV24-1	TRBD2	TRBJ2-1	TGTGCCACCATGGGCGGGGGGGTATACAATGAGCAGTTCTTC	CATMGGGVYNEQFF
.	TRBV7-8	.	TRBJ1-2	TGTGCCAGCAGCTTAGTGGCAGGATCTAACTATGGCTACACCTTC	CASSLVAGSNYGYTF
.	TRBV2	.	TRBJ1-2	TGTGCCAGCAGCTACCCGCGGGACGCAGAAAGTAACTATGGCTACACCTTC	CASSYPRDAESNYGYTF
.	TRBV5-1	TRBD2	TRBJ2-1	TGCGCCAGCAGCGATAGCGGGGGAATCTACAATGAGCAGTTCTTC	CASSDSGGIYNEQFF
.	TRBV6-5	.	TRBJ1-2	TGTGCCAGCAGCCCCGACGGGAACTATGGCTACACCTTC	CASSPDGNYGYTF
once	TRBV2	.	TRBJ1-2	TGTGCCAGCAGTGGAGGGCGTGGCTACACCTTC	CASSGGRGYTF
.	TRBV2	.	TRBJ2-1	TGTGCCAGCAACCGCTGGGGAGCCTCCTACAATGAGCAGTTCTTC	CASNRWGASYNEQFF
.	TRBV7-6	.	TRBJ1-6	TGTGCCAGCAGCTTAAGGGGGGAGGGGGGCGACCCCTCCTATAATTCACCCCTCCACTTT	CASSLRGEGGDPSYNSPLHF
.	TRBV5-1	TRBD2	TRBJ2-5	TGCGCCAGCTCGGGAGGCCCCGAGGGAGAGACCCAGTACTTC	CASSGGPEGETQYF
.	TRBV20-1	.	TRBJ1-2	TGCAGTGCTAGGGGCCTCTATGGCTACACCTTC	CSARGLYGYTF
.	TRBV12-5	.	TRBJ1-1	TGTGCTAGTGGTTTGGTGTCAGGGGTGCGGACTGAAGCTTTCTTT	CASGLVSGVRTEAFF